One sample yielded the 3 T cell receptor beta chains listed below, sequenced in a study of shared clonotypes between healthy human individuals. Here immunoSEQ multiplex PCR was the method, and the copy in TCRdb shows in-frame clones only, minus some. Among fewer than 100,000 clones listed, about two thirds were seen once. The sequencing sample was made of memory CD8+ T cells sorted from blood. Documented subset: CD45RO+ cells pooled with CCR7-negative TemRA cells. All receptors come from a man aged 25-45 years in good health.

This clone was found many times. The chain links TRBV5-5 to TRBJ1-2; unclear D gene. Germline CDR1 and CDR2: SGHKS and YYEKEE (reference sequence). This CDR3 comprises 14 residues. Trimming removed 2 bases at V and 2 bases at J, with 10 bases between. CDR3 protein: CASSLSAGNYGYTF. The CDR3 region has the DNA TGTGCCAGCAGCTTATCGGCAGGAAACTATGGCTACACCTTC.

This clone turned up a few times. The V call is TRBV4-1, the J call TRBJ1-5; unclear D gene. CDR3 length: 14 amino acids. Germline loops: CDR1 MGHRA, CDR2 YSYEKL. Trimming cost V 1 base and J 2 bases, with 6 bases left between them. CDR3 nucleotides: TGCGCCAGCAGCCAAGTAAGGGGCAATCAGCCCCAGCATTTT. It codes for CASSQVRGNQPQHF.

This chain joins TRBV18 and TRBJ2-3, with a tentative D call TRBD1 (6 bases). Trimming removed 1 base at V and 7 bases at J, with 12 bases between. The CDR3 length is 14 residues. Germline CDR1 is KGHSH and CDR2 is LQKENI. The CDR3 DNA reads as TGTGCCAGCTCACCACGGACAGAATCCTATACGCAGTATTTT. Its translation is CASSPRTESYTQYF.